Shown below are 14 T cell receptor beta chains from a single sample sequenced in a study of T-cell memory formation after mild COVID-19. Each CDR3 protein is one row after TCRdb ran MiXCR on the 5' RACE reads. The sample lists 400,000 to 500,000 distinct CDR3 sequences, around 24% occurring once. Sequenced input: PBMCs or a T cell subset sorted from them (not recorded which). Receptors were obtained from an adult woman who had mild COVID-19 (a few samples of this study predate the infection). Cell type and time point are not known.

This clonotype turned up a few times. The chain uses TRBV9 and TRBJ1-2, with TRBD1 matching over 7 bases. The CDR3 contains 15 residues. V was pared by 3 bases and J by 5 bases, with 10 bases of the junction left unmatched. Germline-derived CDR1 and CDR2 are SGDLS and YYNGEE. CDR3 protein: CASSDLPGGRYGYTF. DNA for the CDR3: TGTGCCAGCAGCGATTTACCAGGGGGTCGGTATGGCTACACCTTC. The variable domain in full, completed from reference TRBV9 and TRBJ1-2, reads DSGVTQTPKHLITATGQRVTLRCSPRSGDLSVYWYQQSLDQGLQFLIQYYNGEERAKGNILERFSAQQFPDLHSELNLSSLELGDSALYFCASSDLPGGRYGYTFGSGTRLTVV.

This clonotype appeared a few times. In DNA form, the CDR3 reads TGTGCCAGCAGTTACGACACCCCCACATTGGAGCAGTTCTTC. The encoded protein is CASSYDTPTLEQFF. This chain links TRBV6-2 or TRBV6-3 with TRBJ2-1, with D unclear. The V end lost 2 bases, the J end lost 10 bases, and 15 bases lay between the germline ends. CDR3 length equals 14 residues. CDR1 MNHEY and CDR2 SVGEGT come from the germline V gene.

This clonotype occurred once. The genes are TRBV4-1 and TRBJ2-5, with 9 bases identical to TRBD1. This CDR3 spans 15 amino acids. Trimming removed 1 base from V and 5 bases from J; junction bases left unmatched: 5. Germline values: CDR1 MGHRA, CDR2 YSYEKL. The CDR3 region has the DNA TGCGCCAGCAGCCAAGGTGGACAGGGGCTGGAGACCCAGTACTTC. Translating it yields CASSQGGQGLETQYF.

This clonotype has a handful of counts. The genes are TRBV9 and TRBJ2-7, with TRBD2 matching 7 bases. The CDR3 runs 16 residues. With V trimmed by 4 bases and J by 2 bases, 12 bases remained unmatched. Germline V gene data show CDR1 as SGDLS and CDR2 as YYNGEE. CDR3: CASSTSGVAAAYEQYF. CDR3 DNA sequence: TGTGCCAGCAGCACCAGCGGGGTAGCGGCAGCCTACGAGCAGTACTTC. The variable domain in full, with the rest retrieved from reference TRBV9 and TRBJ2-7, is DSGVTQTPKHLITATGQRVTLRCSPRSGDLSVYWYQQSLDQGLQFLIQYYNGEERAKGNILERFSAQQFPDLHSELNLSSLELGDSALYFCASSTSGVAAAYEQYFGPGTRLTVT.

This clonotype was found a few times. The chain carries TRBV11-2 and TRBJ1-4, with no clear D. The CDR3 length is 16 residues. CDR1 is SGHAT, CDR2 FQNNGV, per germline. Trimming left V 5 bases short and J 7 bases short, with 20 bases between. The CDR3 DNA follows: TGTGCCAGCAGCGCCACTCGGCCCTCAGTCAGTGAAAAACTGTTTTTT. Its translation: CASSATRPSVSEKLFF.

This sequence joins TRBV20-1 and TRBJ1-1; 7 bases are a match to TRBD1. CDR1 DFQATT and CDR2 SNEGSKA come from the germline V gene (reference sequence). The CDR3 totals 13 residues. Losses at the gene ends were 1 base for V and 3 bases for J; bases not matched to a gene: 2. CDR3 region: CSARGQGDTEAFF. For the CDR3, the DNA is TGCAGTGCTAGAGGTCAGGGGGACACTGAAGCTTTCTTT.

This clonotype was observed a few times. The genes are TRBV14 and TRBJ2-7, with D possibly TRBD1 on 6 matching bases. CDR3 size: 15 residues. Trimming removed 3 bases at V and 3 bases at J, with 15 bases between. Germline CDR1 SGHDN, CDR2 FVKESK. In DNA, the CDR3 is TGTGCCAGCAGCCACTTAGGGGGTCCTTACTACGAGCAGTACTTC. Translation gives CASSHLGGPYYEQYF.

The CDR3, as DNA: TGTGCCAGCAGCCCCCCCCCCGGACTAGCGGGATCTGGGGCCAACGTCCTGACTTTC. It encodes CASSPPPGLAGSGANVLTF. The chain is built from TRBV25-1 and TRBJ2-6; the match to TRBD2 covers 12 bases. Germline V gene sequence: CDR1 MGHDK, CDR2 SYGVNS. The CDR3 is made up of 19 amino acids. Trimming at V came to 6 bases and at J to 1 base, leaving 10 bases not matched to a gene.

This clonotype was seen a handful of times. This chain uses TRBV5-5 with TRBJ2-3; 9 bases line up with TRBD2. Germline-derived CDR1 and CDR2 are SGHKS and YYEKEE (reference sequence). The length of the CDR3 is 15 residues. Trimming cost V 1 base and J 4 bases; bases outside gene matches: 4. The CDR3 protein is CASSLRLAGSDTQYF. The CDR3 region has the DNA TGTGCCAGCAGCTTGCGGCTAGCGGGGTCAGATACGCAGTATTTT.

The chain has TRBV7-9 and TRBJ1-4, with no clear D. The CDR3 contains 16 residues. Looked up from germline, CDR1 is SEHNR and CDR2 is FQNEAQ (reference sequence). Trimming stripped 5 bases from V and 6 bases from J, with 19 bases between. The CDR3: CASSPPHLDKDEKLFF. For the CDR3, the DNA is TGTGCCAGCAGCCCCCCCCACCTAGATAAGGATGAAAAACTGTTTTTT.

V and J are TRBV10-3 and TRBJ2-7, with TRBD1 matching over 8 bases. J gave up 2 bases and V 4 bases, and 4 bases lay outside the gene matches. CDR1 and CDR2 from the germline V gene are ENHRY and SYGVKD. CDR3 length: 14 amino acids. Here the CDR3 DNA reads TGTGCCATCAGTGCCGGGACAGGACCCTACGAGCAGTACTTC. This codes for CAISAGTGPYEQYF.

V gene TRBV6-2 or TRBV6-3 combines with J gene TRBJ2-3, with D possibly TRBD2 on 5 matching bases. The V gene lost 7 bases and the J gene lost 0 bases, with 14 bases spanning the gap. The CDR3 is made up of 15 amino acids. CDR1 is MNHEY, CDR2 SVGEGT, per germline. The CDR3 protein is CASNFGLASTDTQYF. CDR3 in DNA: TGTGCCAGCAATTTTGGGCTAGCCAGCACAGATACGCAGTATTTT.

The chain has TRBV3-1 and TRBJ2-7; tentatively, D is TRBD2 (6 bases). V was cut by 1 base and J by 3 bases, with 13 bases left in between. The CDR3 is made up of 15 amino acids. Germline V lookup: CDR1 LGHDT, CDR2 YNNKEL (reference sequence). CDR3 loop: CASSQGLALYYEQYF. As DNA, the CDR3 is TGTGCCAGCAGCCAAGGGCTAGCGCTATACTACGAGCAGTACTTC.

This chain's CDR3 is CASSRGTGGAYEQYF. The CDR3 DNA is TGCGCCAGCAGCCGCGGGACAGGGGGTGCCTACGAGCAGTACTTC. This sequence joins TRBV4-1 and TRBJ2-7; TRBD1 agrees at 11 bases. The CDR3 loop spans 15 amino acids. CDR1 and CDR2 from the germline V gene are MGHRA and YSYEKL. V shed 4 bases and J 2 bases; nucleotides not matched to a gene: 4.